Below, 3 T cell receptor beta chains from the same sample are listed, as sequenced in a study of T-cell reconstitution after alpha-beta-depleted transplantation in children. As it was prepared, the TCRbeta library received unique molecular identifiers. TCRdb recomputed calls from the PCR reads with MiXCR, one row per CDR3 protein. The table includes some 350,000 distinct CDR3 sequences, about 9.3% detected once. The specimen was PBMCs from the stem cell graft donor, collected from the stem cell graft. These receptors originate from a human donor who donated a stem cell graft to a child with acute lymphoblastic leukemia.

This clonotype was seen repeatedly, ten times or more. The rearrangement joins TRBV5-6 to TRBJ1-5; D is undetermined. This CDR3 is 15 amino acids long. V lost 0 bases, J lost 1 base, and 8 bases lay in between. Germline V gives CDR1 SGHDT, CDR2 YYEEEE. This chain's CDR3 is CASSLGMTSNQPQHF. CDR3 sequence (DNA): TGTGCCAGCAGCTTGGGCATGACAAGCAATCAGCCCCAGCATTTT.

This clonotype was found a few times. The CDR3 sequence: CASEGQGNTEAFF. CDR3 bases: TGTGCCAGCGAAGGACAGGGAAACACTGAAGCTTTCTTT. The V and J genes are TRBV27 and TRBJ1-1; the match to TRBD1 covers 8 bases. The J segment lost 2 bases and the V segment lost 8 bases, leaving 4 bases of the junction unmatched. Germline CDR1 is MNHEY and CDR2 is SMNVEV (reference sequence). The CDR3 has 13 amino acids.

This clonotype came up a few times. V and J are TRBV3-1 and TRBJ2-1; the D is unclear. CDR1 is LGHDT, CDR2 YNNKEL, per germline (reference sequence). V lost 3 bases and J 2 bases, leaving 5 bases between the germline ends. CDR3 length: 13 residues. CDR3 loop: CASSQSTYNEQFF. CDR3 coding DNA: TGTGCCAGCAGCCAGAGCACCTACAATGAGCAGTTCTTC.